The text below deals with one T cell receptor beta chain. The antigen is not known. The CDR3 has 16 amino acids. V gave up 6 bases and J gave up 6 bases; unmatched junction bases: 16. PCR was performed a second time for 7 to 11 cycles using a sample-barcoded 5' primer and a J-beta primer mix. Paired-end reads containing CDR3 totaled no fewer than 2.5 million for each sample. TCRdb re-called the 5' RACE reads with MiXCR, one entry per CDR3 protein. The sample yields roughly 930,000 distinct CDR3 sequences, roughly 50% seen once. These data belong to a study of blood T cells in healthy people across ages. Notes on the study in general: Fewer expanded clones and more diversity marked long-lived versus aged donors. Naive and antigen-experienced cells could not be conclusively compared, given unsorted PBMCs.

Isolation per sample recovered at least 7 million PBMCs. The material sequenced was blood. The genes are TRBV12-3 or TRBV12-4 and TRBJ1-2, with TRBD1 identical over 7 bases. The origin of this receptor is a man aged 25 to 40 in good health. The CDR3 nucleotides are TGTGCCAGCAGCCTTAGCCGTACAGGGGTGGTCCATGGCTACACCTTC. It translates to CASSLSRTGVVHGYTF.